This TCR beta chain was observed in a study of T cells in Graves' hyperthyroidism and ophthalmopathy. Thyroid ultrasound and orbital computed tomography, with clinical symptoms and serum thyroxine and TRAb, informed diagnoses. Notes on the study in general: Most clonotypes that expanded in the thyroid above 0.001 also showed up in blood. In simple terms, a model built on 13 V-J features told ophthalmopathy apart from stable hyperthyroidism. Ophthalmopathy got predicted by the model a median approximately 6 months before its onset.

Notes on this clonotype: Its specificity is not known. The junction does not match germline at one end; this may be a read error.

RNA transcripts provided the source from which TCR beta CDR3 regions were amplified. Initially, a first-round RT-PCR of the TCR CDR3 employed the HTBI primer set. TCRdb reprocessed the multiplex PCR reads with MiXCR, giving one entry per CDR3 protein. The sample includes hundreds of thousands of distinct CDR3 sequences, approximately 42% of them seen just once. Germline lookup yields CDR1 WSHSY and CDR2 SAAADI. The CDR3 runs 14 residues. Sequencing was carried out using peripheral blood or thyroid tissue (not recorded which). This sequence originates from an adult man with Graves' disease, either hyperthyroidism or ophthalmopathy (not recorded which). The genes are TRBV10-2 and TRBJ1-1; D remains ambiguous. CDR3 in amino acids: CASSKLRVSAEAFF. The CDR3, as DNA: TGTGCCAGCAGTAAATTGAGGGTTAGCGCTGAAGCTTTCTTT.